This record concerns one T cell receptor (beta chain) sequence. The target antigen is unknown. From germline, CDR1 is LNHDA and CDR2 SQIVND (reference sequence). The CDR3 extends over 15 amino acids. The ends were cut back, 3 bases at V and 3 bases at J, with 11 bases in the middle. This record comes from a study of cytomegalovirus exposure and HLA in healthy donors. Study at large: One earlier analysis, a look at approximately 190 million T cells, found 100 million to 130 million unique TCR beta sequences.

PCR amplification relied on 60 Vbeta primers (plus 13 Jbeta primers). Assay: immunoSEQ multiplex PCR; the TCRdb copy retains only in-frame clones and omits some. This table has about 160,000 clones, 75% appearing once. Findings and caveats of the study: TCR beta V segments were, for the most part, productive about 87% or about 30% of the time in an earlier analysis.

This chain links TRBV19 with TRBJ2-2; weak D call: TRBD2 (7 bases). Sequences were obtained from PBMCs. This clonotype originated in a female donor in good health and CMV-seronegative. CDR3 protein: CASSMGGGYTGELFF. CDR3 DNA sequence: TGTGCCAGTAGTATGGGGGGGGGCTACACCGGGGAGCTGTTTTTT. The full variable domain, rest sourced from reference TRBV19 and TRBJ2-2, is DGGITQSPKYLFRKEGQNVTLSCEQNLNHDAMYWYRQDPGQGLRLIYYSQIVNDFQKGDIAEGYSVSREKKESFPLTVTSAQKNPTAFYLCASSMGGGYTGELFFGEGSRLTVL.